This T cell receptor beta chain was identified in a study of T-cell memory formation after mild COVID-19. Findings and limits, study-wide: CD4+ contracting clones were found mainly in CM and EM, and CD8+ ones in EMRA.

As concerns this clonotype: The antigen remains unidentified.

In TCRdb, the 5' RACE reads were re-called with MiXCR into one record per CDR3 protein. The sample carries 550,000 to 650,000 distinct CDR3 sequences, around a sixth recorded once. The clonotype comes from an adult woman who had mild COVID-19 (a few samples of this study predate the infection). Cell type and time point are not known. The sample was PBMCs or a T cell subset sorted from them (not recorded which).

The CDR3: CASTWDLNTGELFF. The CDR3 nucleotides read TGCGCCAGCACCTGGGACCTTAACACCGGGGAGCTGTTTTTT. This rearrangement joins TRBV5-1 to TRBJ2-2, with D perhaps matching TRBD1 or TRBD2 (5 bases each). From germline, CDR1 is SGHRS and CDR2 YFSETQ. V was clipped by 6 bases and J by 2 bases, with 11 bases between them. This CDR3 region has 14 residues.